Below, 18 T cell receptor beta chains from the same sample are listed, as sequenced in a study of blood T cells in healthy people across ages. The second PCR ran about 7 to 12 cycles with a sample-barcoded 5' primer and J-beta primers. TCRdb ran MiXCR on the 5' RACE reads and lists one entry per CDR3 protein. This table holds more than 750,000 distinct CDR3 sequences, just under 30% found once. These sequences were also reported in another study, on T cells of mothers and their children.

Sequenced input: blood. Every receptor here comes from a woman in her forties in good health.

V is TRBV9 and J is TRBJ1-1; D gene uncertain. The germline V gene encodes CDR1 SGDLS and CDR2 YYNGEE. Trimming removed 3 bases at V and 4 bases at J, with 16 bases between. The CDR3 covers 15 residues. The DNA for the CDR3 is TGTGCCAGCAGCGCAAATGCGGGTGGCGGCACTGAAGCTTTCTTT. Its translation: CASSANAGGGTEAFF.

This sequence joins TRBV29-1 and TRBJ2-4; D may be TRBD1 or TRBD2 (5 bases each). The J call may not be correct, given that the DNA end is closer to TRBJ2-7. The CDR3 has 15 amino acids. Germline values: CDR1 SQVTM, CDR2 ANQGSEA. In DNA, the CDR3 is TGCAGCGCCGCCAAGGGACCAGTCTCCTACAACGAGCAGTACTTC. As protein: CSAAKGPVSYNEQYF.

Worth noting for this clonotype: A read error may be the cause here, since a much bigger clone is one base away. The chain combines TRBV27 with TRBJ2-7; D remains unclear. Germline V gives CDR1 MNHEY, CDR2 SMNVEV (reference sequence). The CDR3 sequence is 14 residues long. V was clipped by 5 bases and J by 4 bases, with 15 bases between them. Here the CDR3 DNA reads TGTGCCAGCAGTCCCCTTCTACGATGGTACGAGCAGTACTTC. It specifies CASSPLLRWYEQYF.

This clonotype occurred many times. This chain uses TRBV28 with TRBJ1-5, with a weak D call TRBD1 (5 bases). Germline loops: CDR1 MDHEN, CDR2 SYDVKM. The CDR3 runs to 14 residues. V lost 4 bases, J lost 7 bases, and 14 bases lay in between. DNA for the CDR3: TGTGCCAGCAGTTCGTACCAGGGAGGGCAGCCCCAGCATTTT. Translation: CASSSYQGGQPQHF.

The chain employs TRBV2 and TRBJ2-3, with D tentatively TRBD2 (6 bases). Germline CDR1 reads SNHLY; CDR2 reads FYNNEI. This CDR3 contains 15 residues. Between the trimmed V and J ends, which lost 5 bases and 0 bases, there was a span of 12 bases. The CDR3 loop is CASSTGLRSTDTQYF. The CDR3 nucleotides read TGTGCCAGCAGTACGGGACTCCGAAGCACAGATACGCAGTATTTT.

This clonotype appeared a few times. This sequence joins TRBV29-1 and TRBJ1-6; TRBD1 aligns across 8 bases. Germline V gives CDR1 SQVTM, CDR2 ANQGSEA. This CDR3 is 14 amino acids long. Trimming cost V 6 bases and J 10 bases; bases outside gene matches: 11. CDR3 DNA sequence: TGCAGCGTGAAGGGACAGGACCCTAAATCACCCCTCCACTTT. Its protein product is CSVKGQDPKSPLHF.

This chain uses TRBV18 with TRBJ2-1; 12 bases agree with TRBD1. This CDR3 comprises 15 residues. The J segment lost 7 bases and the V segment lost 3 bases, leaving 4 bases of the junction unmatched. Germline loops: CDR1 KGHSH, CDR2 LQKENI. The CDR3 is CASSPGTGGANEQFF. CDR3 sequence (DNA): TGTGCCAGCTCACCCGGGACAGGGGGCGCGAATGAGCAGTTCTTC.

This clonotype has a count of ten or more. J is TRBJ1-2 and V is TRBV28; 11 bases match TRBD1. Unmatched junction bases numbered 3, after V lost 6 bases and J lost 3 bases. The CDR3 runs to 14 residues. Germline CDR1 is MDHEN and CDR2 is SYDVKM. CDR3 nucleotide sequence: TGTGCCAGCAGGTGGGACAGGGGGGACTATGGCTACACCTTC. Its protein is CASRWDRGDYGYTF.

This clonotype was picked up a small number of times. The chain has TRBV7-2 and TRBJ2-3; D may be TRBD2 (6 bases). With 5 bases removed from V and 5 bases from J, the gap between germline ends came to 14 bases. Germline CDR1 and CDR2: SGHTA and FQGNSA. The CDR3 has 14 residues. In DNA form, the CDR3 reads TGTGCCAGCAGCCGAGGTTCTAGCGTAGATACGCAGTATTTT. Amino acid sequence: CASSRGSSVDTQYF.

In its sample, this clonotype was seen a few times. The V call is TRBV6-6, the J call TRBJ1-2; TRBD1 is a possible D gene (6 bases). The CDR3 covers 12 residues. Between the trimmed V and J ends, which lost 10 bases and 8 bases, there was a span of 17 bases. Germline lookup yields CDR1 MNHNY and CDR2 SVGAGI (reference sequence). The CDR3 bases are TGTGCCACGACCTACAGGGAGGGGGGCTACACCTTC. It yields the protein CATTYREGGYTF.

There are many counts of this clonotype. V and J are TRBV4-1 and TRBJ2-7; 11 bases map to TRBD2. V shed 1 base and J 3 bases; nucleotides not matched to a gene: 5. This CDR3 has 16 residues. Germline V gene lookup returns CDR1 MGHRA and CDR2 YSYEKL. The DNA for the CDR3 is TGCGCCAGCAGCCAAGTTGGCCTAGCGGGGGGCTACGAGCAGTACTTC. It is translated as CASSQVGLAGGYEQYF.

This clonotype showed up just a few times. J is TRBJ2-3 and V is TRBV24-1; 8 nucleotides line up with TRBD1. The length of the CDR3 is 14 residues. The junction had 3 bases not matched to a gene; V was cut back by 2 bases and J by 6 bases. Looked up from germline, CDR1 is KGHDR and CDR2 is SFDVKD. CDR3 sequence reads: CATSDYRDRDTQYF. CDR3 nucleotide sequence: TGTGCCACCAGTGATTACCGGGACAGGGATACGCAGTATTTT.

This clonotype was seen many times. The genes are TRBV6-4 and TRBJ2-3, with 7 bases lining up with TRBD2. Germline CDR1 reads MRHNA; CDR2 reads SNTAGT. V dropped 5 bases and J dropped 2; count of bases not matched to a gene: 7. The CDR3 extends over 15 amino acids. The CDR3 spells CASSSGGPTTDTQYF. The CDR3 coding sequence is TGTGCCAGCAGTTCGGGGGGTCCCACCACAGATACGCAGTATTTT.

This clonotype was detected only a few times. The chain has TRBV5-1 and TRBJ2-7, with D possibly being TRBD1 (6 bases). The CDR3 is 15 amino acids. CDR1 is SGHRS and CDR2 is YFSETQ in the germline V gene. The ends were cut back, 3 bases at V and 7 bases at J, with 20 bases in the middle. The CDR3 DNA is TGCGCCAGCAGCTGGGGCGTTGGGGGCCCCTTTGAGCAGTACTTC. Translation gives CASSWGVGGPFEQYF. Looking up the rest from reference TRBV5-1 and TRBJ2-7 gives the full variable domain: KAGVTQTPRYLIKTRGQQVTLSCSPISGHRSVSWYQQTPGQGLQFLFEYFSETQRNKGNFPGRFSGRQFSNSRSEMNVSTLELGDSALYLCASSWGVGGPFEQYFGPGTRLTVT.

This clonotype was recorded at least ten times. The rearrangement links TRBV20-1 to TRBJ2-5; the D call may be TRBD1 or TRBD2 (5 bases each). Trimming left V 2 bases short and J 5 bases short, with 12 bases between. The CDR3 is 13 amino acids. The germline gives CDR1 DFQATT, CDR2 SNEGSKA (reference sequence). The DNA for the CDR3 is TGCAGTGCTAGATTTGGGGGTTGGGAGACCCAGTACTTC. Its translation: CSARFGGWETQYF.

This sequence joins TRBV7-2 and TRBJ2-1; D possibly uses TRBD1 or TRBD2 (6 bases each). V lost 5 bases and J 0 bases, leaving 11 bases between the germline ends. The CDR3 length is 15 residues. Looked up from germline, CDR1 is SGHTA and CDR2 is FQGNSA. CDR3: CASSKRGASYNEQFF. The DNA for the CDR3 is TGTGCCAGCAGCAAAAGGGGGGCCTCCTACAATGAGCAGTTCTTC. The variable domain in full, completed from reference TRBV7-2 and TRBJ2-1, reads GAGVSQSPSNKVTEKGKDVELRCDPISGHTALYWYRQSLGQGLEFLIYFQGNSAPDKSGLPSDRFSAERTGGSVSTLTIQRTQQEDSAVYLCASSKRGASYNEQFFGPGTRLTVL.

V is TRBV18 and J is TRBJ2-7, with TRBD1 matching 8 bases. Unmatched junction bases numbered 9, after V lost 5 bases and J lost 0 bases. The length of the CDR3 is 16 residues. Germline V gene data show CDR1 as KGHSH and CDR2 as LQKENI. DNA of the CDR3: TGTGCCAGCTCAGCTAGCACAGGGGGGAGCTCCTACGAGCAGTACTTC. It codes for CASSASTGGSSYEQYF. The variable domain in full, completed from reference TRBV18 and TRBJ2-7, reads NAGVMQNPRHLVRRRGQEARLRCSPMKGHSHVYWYRQLPEEGLKFMVYLQKENIIDESGMPKERFSAEFPKEGPSILRIQQVVRGDSAAYFCASSASTGGSSYEQYFGPGTRLTVT.

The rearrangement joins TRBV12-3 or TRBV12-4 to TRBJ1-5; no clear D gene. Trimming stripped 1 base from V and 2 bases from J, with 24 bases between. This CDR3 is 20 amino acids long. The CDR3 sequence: CASSLGQLLQAPSGNQPQHF. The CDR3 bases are TGTGCCAGCAGTTTAGGCCAACTCTTGCAAGCCCCGTCGGGCAATCAGCCCCAGCATTTT.